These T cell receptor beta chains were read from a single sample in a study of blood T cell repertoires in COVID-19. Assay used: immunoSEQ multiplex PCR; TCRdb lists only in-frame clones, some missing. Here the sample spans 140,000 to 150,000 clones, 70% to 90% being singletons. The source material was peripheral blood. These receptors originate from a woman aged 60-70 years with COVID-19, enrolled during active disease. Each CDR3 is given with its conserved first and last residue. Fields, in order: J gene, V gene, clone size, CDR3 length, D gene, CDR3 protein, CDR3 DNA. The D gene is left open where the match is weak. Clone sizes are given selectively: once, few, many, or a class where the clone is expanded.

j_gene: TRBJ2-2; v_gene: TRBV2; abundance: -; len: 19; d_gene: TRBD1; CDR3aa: CASSAQGQGIGPIPGELFF; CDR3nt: TGTGCCAGCAGTGCCCAGGGACAGGGCATAGGCCCGATACCCGGGGAGCTGTTTTTT
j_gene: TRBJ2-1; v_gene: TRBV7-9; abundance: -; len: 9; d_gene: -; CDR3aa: CASEDEQFF; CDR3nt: TGTGCCAGCGAGGATGAGCAGTTCTTC
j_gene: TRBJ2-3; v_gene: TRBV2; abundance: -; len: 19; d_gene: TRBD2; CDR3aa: CASSEQGLAGAFGTDTQYF; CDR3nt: TGTGCCAGCAGTGAGCAGGGACTAGCGGGGGCCTTTGGCACAGATACGCAGTATTTT
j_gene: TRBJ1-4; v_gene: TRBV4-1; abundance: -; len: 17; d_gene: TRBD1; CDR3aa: CASSRSTDRANDEKLFF; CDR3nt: TGCGCCAGCAGCCGGAGTACCGACAGGGCGAATGATGAAAAACTGTTTTTT
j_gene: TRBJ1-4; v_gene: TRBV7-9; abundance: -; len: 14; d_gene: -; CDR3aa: CASSSGTRGEKLFF; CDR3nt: TGTGCCAGCAGCTCTGGAACTAGAGGGGAAAAACTGTTTTTT
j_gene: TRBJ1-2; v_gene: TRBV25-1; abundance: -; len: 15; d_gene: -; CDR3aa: CASSDRAGREYGYTF; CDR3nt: TGTGCCAGCAGTGATAGGGCAGGGCGGGAATATGGCTACACCTTC
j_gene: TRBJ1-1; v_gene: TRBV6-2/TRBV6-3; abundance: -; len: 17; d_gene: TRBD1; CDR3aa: CASSYGPGGSANTEAFF; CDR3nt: TGTGCCAGCAGTTACGGGCCAGGGGGCTCGGCGAACACTGAAGCTTTCTTT
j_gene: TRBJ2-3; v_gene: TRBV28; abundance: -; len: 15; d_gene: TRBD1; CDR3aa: CASSSPRDRGDTQYF; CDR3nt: TGTGCCAGCAGTTCACCTAGAGACAGGGGGGATACGCAGTATTTT
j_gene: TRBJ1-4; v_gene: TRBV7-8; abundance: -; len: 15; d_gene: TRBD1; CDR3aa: CASSLVTGGPEKLFF; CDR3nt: TGTGCCAGCAGCTTAGTGACAGGGGGTCCTGAAAAACTGTTTTTT
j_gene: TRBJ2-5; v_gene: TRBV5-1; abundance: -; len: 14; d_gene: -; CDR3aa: CASSITRVRETQYF; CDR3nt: TGCGCCAGCAGCATAACTAGGGTCCGGGAGACCCAGTACTTC
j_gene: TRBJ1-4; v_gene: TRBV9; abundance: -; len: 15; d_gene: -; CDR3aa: CASSTTVATNEKLFF; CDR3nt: TGTGCCAGCAGCACGACAGTTGCAACTAATGAAAAACTGTTTTTT
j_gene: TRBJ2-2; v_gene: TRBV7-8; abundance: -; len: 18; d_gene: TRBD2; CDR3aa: CASSLGRLGGGPDGELFF; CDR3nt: TGTGCCAGCAGCTTAGGGAGACTTGGCGGGGGGCCAGACGGGGAGCTGTTTTTT
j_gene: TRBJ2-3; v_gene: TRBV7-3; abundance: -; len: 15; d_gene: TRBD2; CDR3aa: CASSLDGGGADTQYF; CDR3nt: TGTGCCAGCAGCTTAGATGGCGGGGGGGCGGATACGCAGTATTTT
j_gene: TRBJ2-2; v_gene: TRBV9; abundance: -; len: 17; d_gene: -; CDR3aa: CASSVSRGEGNTGELFF; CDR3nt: TGTGCCAGCAGCGTATCTAGGGGGGAGGGGAACACCGGGGAGCTGTTTTTT
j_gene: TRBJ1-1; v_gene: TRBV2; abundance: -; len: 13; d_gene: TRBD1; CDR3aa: CASLGQANTEAFF; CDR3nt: TGTGCCAGCCTTGGACAGGCGAACACTGAAGCTTTCTTT
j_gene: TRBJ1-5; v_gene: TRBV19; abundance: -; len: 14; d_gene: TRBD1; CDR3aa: CASSTWTGGHSQHF; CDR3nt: TGTGCCAGTAGTACTTGGACAGGGGGCCACTCCCAGCATTTT
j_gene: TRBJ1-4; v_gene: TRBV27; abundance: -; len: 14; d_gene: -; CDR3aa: CASSLDRTNEKLFF; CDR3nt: TGTGCCAGCAGTCTAGACAGAACTAATGAAAAACTGTTTTTT
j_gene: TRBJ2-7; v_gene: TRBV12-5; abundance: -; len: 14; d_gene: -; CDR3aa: CASGRSPRGYEQYF; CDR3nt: TGTGCTAGTGGCCGATCCCCCAGGGGATACGAGCAGTACTTC
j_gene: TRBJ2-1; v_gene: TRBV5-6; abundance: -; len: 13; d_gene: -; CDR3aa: CASSSLVGVVQFF; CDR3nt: TGTGCCAGCAGCTCCCTCGTCGGGGTGGTGCAGTTCTTC
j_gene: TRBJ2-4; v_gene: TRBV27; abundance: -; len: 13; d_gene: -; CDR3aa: CASSFLAKNIQYF; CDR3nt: TGTGCCAGCAGTTTCCTAGCCAAAAACATTCAGTACTTC
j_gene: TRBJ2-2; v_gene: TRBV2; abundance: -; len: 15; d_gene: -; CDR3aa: CASKLGGLGTGELFF; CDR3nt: TGTGCCAGCAAACTCGGAGGGTTAGGCACCGGGGAGCTGTTTTTT
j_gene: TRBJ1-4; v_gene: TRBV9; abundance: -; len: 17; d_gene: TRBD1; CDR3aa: CASSHSLTGGGSKKLFF; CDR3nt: TGTGCCAGCAGCCACTCCTTAACAGGGGGCGGGTCTAAAAAACTGTTTTTT
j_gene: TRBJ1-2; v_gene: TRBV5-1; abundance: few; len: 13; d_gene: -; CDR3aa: CASSFERWDGYTF; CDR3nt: TGCGCCAGCAGCTTCGAGAGGTGGGATGGCTACACCTTC
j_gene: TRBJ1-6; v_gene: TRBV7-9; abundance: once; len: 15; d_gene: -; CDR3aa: CASSSHQALDSPLHF; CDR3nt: TGTGCCAGCAGCTCGCACCAGGCCTTAGATTCACCCCTCCACTTT
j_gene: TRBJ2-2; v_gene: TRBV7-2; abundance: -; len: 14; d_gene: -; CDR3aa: CASSIVTNTGELFF; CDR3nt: TGTGCCAGCAGCATAGTTACGAACACCGGGGAGCTGTTTTTT
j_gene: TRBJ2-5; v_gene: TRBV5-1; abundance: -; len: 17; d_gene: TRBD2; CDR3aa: CASSSGTSGGLGETQYF; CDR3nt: TGCGCCAGCAGCTCAGGGACTAGCGGGGGCTTAGGGGAGACCCAGTACTTC
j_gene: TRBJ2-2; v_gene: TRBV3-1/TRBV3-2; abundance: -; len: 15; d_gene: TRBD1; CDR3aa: CASSQWDRDSGELFF; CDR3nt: TGTGCCAGCAGCCAATGGGACAGGGATTCCGGGGAGCTGTTTTTT
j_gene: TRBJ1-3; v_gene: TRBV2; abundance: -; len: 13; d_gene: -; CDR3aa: CASSEQGRDTIYF; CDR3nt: TGTGCCAGCAGTGAACAGGGGAGGGACACCATATATTTT
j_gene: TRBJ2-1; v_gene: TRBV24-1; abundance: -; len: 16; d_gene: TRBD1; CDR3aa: CATSENRGPPYNEQFF; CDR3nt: TGTGCCACCAGTGAAAACAGGGGGCCCCCCTACAATGAGCAGTTCTTC
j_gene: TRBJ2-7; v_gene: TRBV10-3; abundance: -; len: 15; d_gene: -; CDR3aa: CAISEIRGGQYEQYF; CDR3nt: TGTGCCATCAGTGAGATAAGGGGGGGCCAATACGAGCAGTACTTC
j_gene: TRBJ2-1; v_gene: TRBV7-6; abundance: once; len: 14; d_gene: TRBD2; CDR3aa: CASTSQPSGGEQFF; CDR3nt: TGTGCCAGCACCTCTCAGCCTAGCGGGGGGGAGCAGTTCTTC
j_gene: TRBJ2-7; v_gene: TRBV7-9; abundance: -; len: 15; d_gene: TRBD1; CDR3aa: CASSLSGQVSYEQYF; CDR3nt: TGTGCCAGCAGCTTAAGCGGACAGGTCTCCTACGAGCAGTACTTC
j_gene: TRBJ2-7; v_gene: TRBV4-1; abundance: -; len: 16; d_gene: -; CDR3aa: CASSPEDSSIGGEQYF; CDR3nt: TGCGCCAGCAGCCCTGAGGACAGTTCCATTGGGGGAGAGCAGTACTTC
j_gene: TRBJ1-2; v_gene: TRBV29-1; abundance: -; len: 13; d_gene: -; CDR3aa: CSVPERTAPGYTF; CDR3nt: TGCAGCGTCCCCGAAAGGACTGCCCCTGGCTACACCTTC
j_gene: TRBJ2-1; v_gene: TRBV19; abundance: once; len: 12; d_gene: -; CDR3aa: CASSPRDNEQFF; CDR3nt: TGTGCCAGTAGTCCGCGCGACAATGAGCAGTTCTTC
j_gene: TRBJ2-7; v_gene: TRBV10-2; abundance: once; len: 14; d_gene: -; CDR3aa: CASSDRFLSYEQYF; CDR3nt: TGCGCCAGCAGTGACAGGTTTCTCTCCTACGAGCAGTACTTC
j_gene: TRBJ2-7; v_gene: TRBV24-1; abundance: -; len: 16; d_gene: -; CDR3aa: CATSDLVPPVSYEQYF; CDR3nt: TGTGCCACCAGTGATTTGGTCCCCCCGGTCTCCTACGAGCAGTACTTC
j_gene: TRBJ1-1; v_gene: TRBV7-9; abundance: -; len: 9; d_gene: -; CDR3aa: CASSQEAFF; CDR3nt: TGTGCCAGCAGCCAAGAAGCTTTCTTT
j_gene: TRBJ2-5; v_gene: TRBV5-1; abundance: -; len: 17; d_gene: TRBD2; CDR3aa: CASSGESGTSGGETQYF; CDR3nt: TGCGCCAGCAGCGGGGAATCCGGGACTAGCGGTGGCGAGACCCAGTACTTC
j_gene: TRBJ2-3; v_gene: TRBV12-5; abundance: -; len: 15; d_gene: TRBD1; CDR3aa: CASGPGTGGRDTQYF; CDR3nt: TGTGCTAGTGGTCCCGGGACAGGGGGTCGAGATACGCAGTATTTT
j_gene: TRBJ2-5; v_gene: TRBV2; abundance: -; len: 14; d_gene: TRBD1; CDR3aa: CASRATGVGETQYF; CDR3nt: TGTGCCAGCAGGGCGACAGGGGTCGGAGAGACCCAGTACTTC
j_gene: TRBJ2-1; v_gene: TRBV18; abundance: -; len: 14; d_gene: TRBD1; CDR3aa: CASSRTGTQNEQFF; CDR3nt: TGTGCCAGCTCCCGGACAGGGACGCAAAATGAGCAGTTCTTC
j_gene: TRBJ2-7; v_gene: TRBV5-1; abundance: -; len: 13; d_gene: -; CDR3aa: CASSPDIFYEQYF; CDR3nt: TGCGCCAGCAGTCCAGACATCTTCTACGAGCAGTACTTC
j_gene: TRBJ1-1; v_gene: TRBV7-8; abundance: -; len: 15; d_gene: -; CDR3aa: CASSLALRGNTEAFF; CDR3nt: TGTGCCAGCAGCTTAGCGTTACGGGGAAACACTGAAGCTTTCTTT
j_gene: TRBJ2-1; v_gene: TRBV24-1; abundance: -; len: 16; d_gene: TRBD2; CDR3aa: CATSELGLAGENEQFF; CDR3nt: TGTGCCACCAGTGAACTGGGACTAGCGGGGGAAAATGAGCAGTTCTTC
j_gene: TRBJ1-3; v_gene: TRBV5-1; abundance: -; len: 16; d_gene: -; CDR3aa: CASSFGGQSSGNTIYF; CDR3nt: TGCGCCAGCAGCTTCGGCGGTCAAAGCTCTGGAAACACCATATATTTT
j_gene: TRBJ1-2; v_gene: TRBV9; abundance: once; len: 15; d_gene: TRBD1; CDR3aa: CASSSPGGGGYGYTF; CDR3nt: TGTGCCAGCAGCTCCCCCGGAGGGGGCGGGTATGGCTACACCTTC
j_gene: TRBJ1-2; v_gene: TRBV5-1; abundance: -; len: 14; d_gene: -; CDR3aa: CASSLDPGDYGYTF; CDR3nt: TGCGCCAGCAGCTTGGACCCGGGGGACTATGGCTACACCTTC
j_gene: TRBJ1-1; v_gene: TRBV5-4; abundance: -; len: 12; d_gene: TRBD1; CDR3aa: CASSLDRGYAFF; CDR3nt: TGTGCCAGCAGCTTGGACAGGGGGTATGCTTTCTTT
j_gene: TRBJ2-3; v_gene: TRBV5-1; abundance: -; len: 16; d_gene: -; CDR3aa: CASSREESSGTDTQYF; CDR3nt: TGCGCCAGCAGCCGCGAGGAATCTTCAGGGACAGATACGCAGTATTTT
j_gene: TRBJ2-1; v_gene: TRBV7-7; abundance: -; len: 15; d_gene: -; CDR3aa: CASSLERASYNEQFF; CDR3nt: TGTGCCAGCAGCTTAGAACGAGCTTCATACAATGAGCAGTTCTTC
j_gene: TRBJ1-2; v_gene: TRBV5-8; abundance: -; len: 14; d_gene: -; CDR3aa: CASSSAGLVYGYTF; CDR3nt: TGTGCCAGCAGCTCGGCAGGGCTAGTGTACGGCTACACCTTC
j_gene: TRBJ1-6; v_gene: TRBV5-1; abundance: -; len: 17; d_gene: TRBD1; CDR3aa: CASSLAPDRAHNSPLHF; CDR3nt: TGCGCCAGCAGCTTGGCCCCTGACAGGGCCCATAATTCACCCCTCCACTTT
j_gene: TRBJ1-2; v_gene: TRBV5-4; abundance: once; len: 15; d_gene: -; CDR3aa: CASSLDRFPLYGYTF; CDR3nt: TGTGCCAGCAGCTTGGACCGCTTTCCCCTATATGGCTACACCTTC
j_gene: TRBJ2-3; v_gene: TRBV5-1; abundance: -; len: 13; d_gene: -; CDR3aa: CASSLVGTDTQYF; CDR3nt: TGCGCCAGCAGCTTGGTCGGCACAGATACGCAGTATTTT
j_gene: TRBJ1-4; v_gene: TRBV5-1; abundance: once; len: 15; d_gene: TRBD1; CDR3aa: CASCRGQGTNEKLFF; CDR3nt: TGCGCCAGCTGCCGAGGACAGGGCACTAATGAAAAACTGTTTTTT
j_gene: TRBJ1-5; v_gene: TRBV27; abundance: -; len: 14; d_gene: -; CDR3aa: CASSLYTGGQPQHF; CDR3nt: TGTGCCAGCAGTTTATATACCGGGGGACAGCCCCAGCATTTT
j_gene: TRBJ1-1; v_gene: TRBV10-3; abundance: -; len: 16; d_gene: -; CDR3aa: CAISEGMGGLNTEAFF; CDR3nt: TGTGCCATCAGTGAGGGAATGGGGGGGCTGAACACTGAAGCTTTCTTT
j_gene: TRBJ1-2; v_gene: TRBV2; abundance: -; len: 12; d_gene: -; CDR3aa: CAGGRGSGGYTF; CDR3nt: TGTGCCGGGGGCAGGGGTTCGGGTGGCTACACCTTC